One and the same sample provided the 20 T cell receptor beta chains below, sequenced in a study of T cells in Graves' hyperthyroidism and ophthalmopathy. There were TCR beta CDR3 regions amplified from RNA transcripts. A first-round RT-PCR of the TCR CDR3 used the HTBI primer set. A single record per CDR3 protein comes from TCRdb applying MiXCR to the multiplex PCR reads. Among roughly 360,000 distinct CDR3 sequences listed, roughly 14% were seen once. The sequencing sample was made of blood. The receptors shown here come from a man aged 30 to 45 with Graves' hyperthyroidism that later progressed to Graves' ophthalmopathy.

The chain couples TRBV3-1 to TRBJ1-1; no clear D. Germline values: CDR1 LGHDT, CDR2 YNNKEL (reference sequence). The CDR3 is 15 residues long. Trimming stripped 4 bases from V and 0 bases from J, with 12 bases between. Written as DNA, the CDR3 is TGTGCCAGCAGCCCCCTCGCAGCCATGAACACTGAAGCTTTCTTT. The encoded protein is CASSPLAAMNTEAFF.

This chain links TRBV19 with TRBJ2-2; D possibly corresponds to TRBD2 (7 bases). Germline V gene sequence: CDR1 LNHDA, CDR2 SQIVND (reference sequence). Trimming cost V 4 bases and J 5 bases, with 17 bases left between them. The CDR3 length is 16 residues. The CDR3 protein is CASSTTTGRGTGELFF. The CDR3 DNA sequence: TGTGCCAGTAGTACGACCACAGGGAGGGGAACCGGGGAGCTGTTTTTT.

The V and J genes are TRBV29-1 and TRBJ2-7, with a tentative D call TRBD1 (6 bases). Germline CDR1 is SQVTM and CDR2 is ANQGSEA. The CDR3 is made up of 14 amino acids. Trimming shortened V by 6 bases and J by 0 bases, and 15 bases separated the two germline ends. CDR3 protein: CSVRGPGISYEQYF. The DNA for the CDR3 is TGCAGCGTCAGGGGACCGGGAATCTCCTACGAGCAGTACTTC.

This clonotype was detected ten times or more. The rearrangement uses TRBV2 and TRBJ1-1; tentative D call: TRBD1 (6 bases). The CDR3 covers 15 residues. The germline V gene has CDR1 SNHLY and CDR2 FYNNEI. The V end lost 4 bases, the J end lost 0 bases, and 12 bases lay between the germline ends. As DNA, the CDR3 is TGTGCCAGCAGTGCCACGGACAGACTGAACACTGAAGCTTTCTTT. Amino acid sequence: CASSATDRLNTEAFF. The whole variable domain, filled in from reference TRBV2 and TRBJ1-1, reads EPEVTQTPSHQVTQMGQEVILRCVPISNHLYFYWYRQILGQKVEFLVSFYNNEISEKSEIFDDQFSVERPDGSNFTLKIRSTKLEDSAMYFCASSATDRLNTEAFFGQGTRLTVV.

This chain uses TRBV5-4 with TRBJ1-3, with unresolved D. Trimming left V 2 bases short and J 0 bases short, with 9 bases between. In germline, CDR1 is SGHNT, CDR2 YYREEE (reference sequence). The CDR3 is made up of 15 amino acids. The CDR3 DNA sequence: TGTGCCAGCAGCTTTGAGGGAAGCTCTGGAAACACCATATATTTT. The encoded protein is CASSFEGSSGNTIYF. Drawing the rest from reference TRBV5-4 and TRBJ1-3, the complete variable domain is ETGVTQSPTHLIKTRGQQVTLRCSSQSGHNTVSWYQQALGQGPQFIFQYYREEENGRGNFPPRFSGLQFPNYSSELNVNALELDDSALYLCASSFEGSSGNTIYFGEGSWLTVV.

This clonotype was seen ten or more times. The rearrangement uses TRBV5-1 and TRBJ1-1; 7 bases are shared with TRBD1. Unmatched junction bases numbered 3, after V lost 0 bases and J lost 4 bases. This CDR3 spans 14 amino acids. The germline V gene encodes CDR1 SGHRS and CDR2 YFSETQ. The DNA for the CDR3 is TGCGCCAGCAGCTTGGACAGGGGAGTCACTGAAGCTTTCTTT. This sequence encodes CASSLDRGVTEAFF.

This clonotype turned up a few times. The chain combines TRBV7-8 with TRBJ2-3; D is undetermined. Germline-derived CDR1 and CDR2 are SGHVS and FQNEAQ. Trimming cost V 4 bases and J 0 bases, with 17 bases left between them. The CDR3 extends over 17 amino acids. The CDR3: CASSSGRPWMSTDTQYF. CDR3 nucleotide sequence: TGTGCCAGCAGCTCCGGACGTCCCTGGATGAGCACAGATACGCAGTATTTT. Full variable domain (outside the CDR3, taken from reference TRBV7-8 and TRBJ2-3): GAGVSQSPRYKVAKRGQDVALRCDPISGHVSLFWYQQALGQGPEFLTYFQNEAQLDKSGLPSDRFFAERPEGSVSTLKIQRTQQEDSAVYLCASSSGRPWMSTDTQYFGPGTRLTVL.

This chain links TRBV29-1 with TRBJ2-1; no firm D call. The V end lost 5 bases, the J end lost 3 bases, and 5 bases lay between the germline ends. The CDR3 is 11 residues long. Germline CDR1 reads SQVTM; CDR2 reads ANQGSEA. CDR3 bases: TGCAGCGTTTTGGGCTACAATGAGCAGTTCTTC. This codes for CSVLGYNEQFF.

This clonotype has ten or more counts. V gene TRBV6-2 or TRBV6-3 combines with J gene TRBJ1-5; the D gene is possibly TRBD1 (5 bases). This CDR3 has 16 residues. V lost 4 bases and J 1 base, leaving 14 bases between the germline ends. Germline V lookup: CDR1 MNHEY, CDR2 SVGEGT. This CDR3 reads CASSSRAGWSNQPQHF. The DNA of the CDR3 is TGTGCCAGCAGTTCCAGGGCAGGGTGGAGCAATCAGCCCCAGCATTTT.

This clonotype was seen many times. J is TRBJ1-1 and V is TRBV4-2; D gene uncertain. Trimming pared 1 base from V and 2 bases from J, leaving 8 bases between. Germline V lookup: CDR1 LGHNA, CDR2 YNFKEQ. The CDR3 spans 14 residues. The CDR3 bases are TGTGCCAGCAGCCAAGTATCGGTAAACACTGAAGCTTTCTTT. It is translated as CASSQVSVNTEAFF.

V gene TRBV7-9 combines with J gene TRBJ1-2; D is unresolved. V was trimmed by 3 bases and J by 6 bases, leaving 8 bases between them. Per the germline V gene, CDR1 is SEHNR and CDR2 is FQNEAQ (reference sequence). The CDR3 is made up of 12 amino acids. The CDR3 DNA is TGTGCCAGCAGCTTCTCACAAGATGGCTACACCTTC. It specifies CASSFSQDGYTF.

This clonotype was seen many times. This sequence joins TRBV6-2 or TRBV6-3 and TRBJ2-7; 8 bases align to TRBD1. V gave up 6 bases and J gave up 7 bases; unmatched junction bases: 11. The CDR3 runs to 14 residues. CDR1 is MNHEY and CDR2 is SVGEGT in the germline V gene. The DNA for the CDR3 is TGTGCCAGCAGACCGGCGACAGGGGTTAGGGAGCAGTACTTC. Protein sequence: CASRPATGVREQYF.

This clonotype was observed a handful of times. This sequence joins TRBV29-1 and TRBJ1-6; D may be TRBD1 (5 bases). V lost 7 bases and J lost 7, with 17 bases in between. CDR3 length equals 14 residues. Germline assignment: CDR1 SQVTM and CDR2 ANQGSEA. The CDR3 is CSAETGLSNSPLHF. The CDR3 DNA sequence: TGCAGCGCCGAAACGGGGCTGAGCAATTCACCCCTCCACTTT.

This clonotype was detected ten times or more. CDR3 loop: CSAREPGYQETQYF. The CDR3, as DNA: TGCAGTGCTAGAGAGCCTGGCTATCAAGAGACCCAGTACTTC. The V call is TRBV20-1, the J call TRBJ2-5; no clear D gene. There are 14 residues in the CDR3. CDR1 and CDR2 from the germline V gene are DFQATT and SNEGSKA (reference sequence). Trimming pared 0 bases from V and 2 bases from J, leaving 10 bases between.

The table lists this clonotype with many counts. This chain links TRBV7-9 with TRBJ2-7; D uncertain. The V end was cut by 5 bases, the J end by 0 bases, with 11 bases between. CDR3 length equals 14 residues. Germline V gene data show CDR1 as SEHNR and CDR2 as FQNEAQ (reference sequence). CDR3 in amino acids: CASSPTMSSYEQYF. The CDR3 region has the DNA TGTGCCAGCAGCCCTACGATGTCCTCCTACGAGCAGTACTTC.

This clonotype came up many times. The chain couples TRBV11-1 to TRBJ2-5; D unclear. CDR1 and CDR2 from the germline V gene are SGHAT and FQDESV (reference sequence). The CDR3 runs 14 residues. Trimming took 3 bases from V and 0 from J, leaving 8 bases between them. The CDR3, as DNA: TGTGCCAGCAGCTTCTACGGAGACCAAGAGACCCAGTACTTC. It is translated as CASSFYGDQETQYF.

This clonotype was seen ten or more times. The genes are TRBV5-5 and TRBJ2-1; 7 nucleotides agree with TRBD1. V lost 4 bases to trimming and J lost 4 bases; unmatched junction nucleotides: 8. The CDR3 has 15 amino acids. Germline V gene sequence: CDR1 SGHKS, CDR2 YYEKEE (reference sequence). CDR3 amino acids: CASSSPGQPYNEQFF. In DNA, the CDR3 is TGTGCCAGCAGCAGTCCGGGACAGCCGTACAATGAGCAGTTCTTC.

This clonotype was seen at least ten times. The chain joins TRBV15 to TRBJ2-3, with TRBD2 matching over 10 bases. Germline assignment: CDR1 LNHNV and CDR2 YYDKDF (reference sequence). The CDR3 totals 17 residues. J was trimmed by 4 bases and V by 2 bases; bases with no gene match: 9. The CDR3 DNA reads TGTGCCACCAGCAGATCTGCCCTAGCGGGGGTGTCAGATACGCAGTATTTT. Translation: CATSRSALAGVSDTQYF.

This chain connects TRBV28 to TRBJ1-1, with D possibly TRBD1 on 5 matching bases. There are 15 residues in the CDR3. The germline gives CDR1 MDHEN, CDR2 SYDVKM. V dropped 7 bases and J dropped 1 base, with 16 bases sitting between them. The chain's CDR3 is CASNQGTGPNTEAFF. CDR3 DNA: TGTGCCAGCAACCAAGGGACGGGCCCGAACACTGAAGCTTTCTTT.

This chain connects TRBV6-2 or TRBV6-3 to TRBJ1-1; D unresolved. The CDR3 is made up of 15 amino acids. V was clipped by 0 bases and J by 4 bases, with 12 bases between them. Germline V gives CDR1 MNHEY, CDR2 SVGEGT. This chain's CDR3 is CASSYSWGAGTEAFF. The CDR3 DNA follows: TGTGCCAGCAGTTACTCTTGGGGAGCGGGCACTGAAGCTTTCTTT.